This TCR beta chain is drawn from a study of blood T cell repertoires in COVID-19. As for the study in general: PBMCs, B-cell-depleted T cells, or T cells were the source of the cDNA or gDNA that made up the material.

Clones were read by immunoSEQ multiplex PCR, and TCRdb kept only the in-frame ones, dropping some. The sample lists around 57,000 clones, approximately 90% occurring once. The CDR3 is made up of 13 amino acids. In germline, CDR1 is SEHNR, CDR2 FQNEAQ (reference sequence). V dropped 8 bases and J dropped 4 bases, with 15 bases sitting between them. The sample comprised peripheral blood. This TCR derives from a human donor with active COVID-19. The donor label of this sample is uncertain. The chain links TRBV7-9 to TRBJ2-7; tentative D call: TRBD1 (6 bases). CDR3 bases: TGTGCCAGCCCGCCGGACAGCTTTTACGAGCAGTACTTC. The encoded protein is CASPPDSFYEQYF. The full variable domain, with the rest looked up from reference TRBV7-9 and TRBJ2-7, is DTGVSQNPRHKITKRGQNVTFRCDPISEHNRLYWYRQTLGQGPEFLTYFQNEAQLEKSRLLSDRFSAERPKGSFSTLEIQRTEQGDSAMYLCASPPDSFYEQYFGPGTRLTVT.